The 9 T cell receptor beta chains given below trace back to one sample, sequenced in a study of post-analysis software for immune sequencing data (dated by TCRdb to about 2015). Findings and caveats that apply to the study as a whole: Several TRBV segments, including TRBV5-6, TRBV5-1 and TRBV20-1, were significantly more frequent in patients than controls.

These receptors lack a known antigen. Library method: PCR. The data were produced on an Illumina HiSeq 2500. To reduce PCR and sequencing biases, unique molecular identifiers were incorporated into the TCR beta cDNA libraries. TCRdb trimmed the raw reads at Q25, called clones with MiXCR and kept productive beta chains. A single entry per CDR3 protein holds the most common genes and DNA from its merged rows. In this sample the table shows 650,000 to 850,000 distinct CDR3 sequences, 46% of which occur a single time. Approximately 4.4% of the sample comes from the top ten. The sample comprised blood. Receptors were obtained from a girl under 18 with multiple sclerosis.

The V call is TRBV5-5, the J call TRBJ2-5; TRBD1 matches 9 bases. CDR1 is SGHKS and CDR2 is YYEKEE in the germline V gene (reference sequence). V lost 4 bases and J lost 5; bases outside the gene matches: 9. The CDR3 covers 15 residues. The CDR3 coding sequence is TGTGCCAGCAGCCCCCCCGGGACAGGGACGGAGACCCAGTACTTC. Protein: CASSPPGTGTETQYF. The full variable domain, its missing parts supplied by reference TRBV5-5 and TRBJ2-5, is DAGVTQSPTHLIKTRGQQVTLRCSPISGHKSVSWYQQVLGQGPQFIFQYYEKEERGRGNFPDRFSARQFPNYSSELNVNALLLGDSALYLCASSPPGTGTETQYFGPGTRLLVL.

There are a few counts of this clonotype. The chain couples TRBV29-1 to TRBJ2-5; either TRBD1 or TRBD2 may fit D (5 bases each). Germline CDR1 SQVTM, CDR2 ANQGSEA. The CDR3 extends over 12 amino acids. V lost 1 base and J lost 4, with 7 bases in between. The CDR3 loop reads CSVEGGTETQYF. CDR3 in DNA: TGCAGCGTTGAAGGAGGGACAGAGACCCAGTACTTC.

This clonotype was observed at least ten times. Compared with germline, one end of the junction differs, possibly owing to a read error. The chain is built from TRBV4-1 and TRBJ1-6; no firm D call. This CDR3 spans 15 amino acids. Germline V CDR1 and CDR2: MGHRA, YSYEKL. CDR3 nucleotide sequence: TGTGCCAGCAGCCAAGACGGTACTGGTAATTCACCCCTCCACTTT. This sequence encodes CASSQDGTGNSPLHF.

The V and J genes are TRBV25-1 and TRBJ1-5; 9 bases fit TRBD1. This CDR3 region has 15 residues. V was pared by 3 bases and J by 3 bases, with 3 bases of the junction left unmatched. The germline CDR1 and CDR2 sequences are MGHDK and SYGVNS. The CDR3 DNA follows: TGTGCCAGCAGTGAGGGACAGGGTTTCAATCAGCCCCAGCATTTT. Protein: CASSEGQGFNQPQHF.

The chain carries TRBV28 and TRBJ1-5; TRBD1 might be the D (6 bases). The CDR3 is 15 residues long. Germline lookup yields CDR1 MDHEN and CDR2 SYDVKM. The V gene lost 6 bases and the J gene lost 6 bases, with 18 bases spanning the gap. CDR3 amino acids: CASRLTGGSSQPQHF. The DNA of the CDR3 is TGTGCCAGCAGGCTGACAGGTGGGTCATCTCAGCCCCAGCATTTT.

The chain links TRBV5-1 to TRBJ2-1; perhaps TRBD2 as D (6 bases). The CDR3 is 15 amino acids. Germline V gives CDR1 SGHRS, CDR2 YFSETQ. V lost 0 bases and J 2 bases, leaving 9 bases between the germline ends. In nucleotides, the CDR3 is TGCGCCAGCAGCTTGGGCGGGGTTGCCTACAATGAGCAGTTCTTC. Translated: CASSLGGVAYNEQFF.

This chain joins TRBV24-1 and TRBJ1-2; the match to TRBD1 covers 8 bases. There are 13 residues in the CDR3. The germline CDR1 and CDR2 sequences are KGHDR and SFDVKD. Trimming removed 4 bases from V and 4 bases from J; junction bases left unmatched: 1. In DNA, the CDR3 is TGTGCCACCAGTGACGACAGGGGCTATGGCTACACCTTC. Translating it yields CATSDDRGYGYTF.

CDR3 DNA sequence: TGTGCCAGTCGACAGGGTTACGAAAAACTGTTTTTT. It specifies CASRQGYEKLFF. The chain links TRBV28 to TRBJ1-4; TRBD1 agrees at 7 bases. The CDR3 is 12 amino acids. The trim removed 9 bases at V and 8 bases at J, leaving 6 bases unmatched. CDR1 and CDR2 from the germline V gene are MDHEN and SYDVKM.

A few counts support this clonotype. The chain has TRBV5-5 and TRBJ2-1; a possible D gene is TRBD2 (6 bases). V gave up 3 bases and J gave up 0 bases, with 16 bases separating them. This CDR3 is built from 17 residues. Germline assignment: CDR1 SGHKS and CDR2 YYEKEE (reference sequence). The DNA for the CDR3 is TGTGCCAGCAGCTCCGGACTCGGGGGAGACTCCTACAATGAGCAGTTCTTC. It is translated as CASSSGLGGDSYNEQFF.